This T cell receptor beta chain was recovered during a study of blood T cells in healthy people across ages (dated by TCRdb to the mid-2010s). In the study overall: In model experiments, roughly one uniquely barcoded TCR beta cDNA molecule per two T cells was captured by template switching. For two donors (one aged 18 to 30 and one aged 80 or older), the study analyzed two additional independent replicas of 1 million unique cDNA reads from the same blood draw. Donors were grouped into four age groups: young (average roughly 15 years), middle-aged (39), aged (roughly 67) and long-lived (roughly 80). The study measured age-related changes in TCR beta repertoire diversity using deep sequencing normalized with unique cDNA molecular identifiers. To avoid experimental bias, donors of different ages were randomly spread across the sequencing lanes.

Results and caveats for the whole study, not just this receptor: The percentage of naive T cells measured by flow cytometry correlated strongly with observed TCR beta diversity. Estimates of total diversity based on one million sequenced T cells were considered lower bounds and underestimates. Because the CMV infection status of the donors was unknown, age-related changes in expanded clonotypes may potentially have been confounded. As age increased, observed TCR beta diversity per million T cells dropped in a roughly linear way, and a significant reduction was already evident by age roughly 40. Conclusive comparison of naive and antigen-experienced compartments was prevented by the profiling of bulk unsorted PBMCs. Compared with the aged group, the long-lived group had more naive CD4+ T cells, fewer expanded clones and increased TCR diversity, a pattern suggesting age selection.

Library generation was performed with 5' RACE. TCRdb names Illumina HiSeq 2500 as the instrument used. A second PCR of roughly 7 to 12 cycles was performed with a sample-barcoded 5' primer and a J-beta primer mix. A unique molecular identifier was introduced onto each TCR beta cDNA molecule by a template-switch 5' adaptor carrying 12 random nucleotides. Each sample yielded at least 2.5 million CDR3-containing paired-end reads. The Mint cDNA synthesis kit, primed by a TRBC-specific oligonucleotide, was used to synthesize first-strand cDNA from all RNA. Following uracil-DNA glycosylase treatment, a first 18-cycle PCR with universal primers M1SS and BC2_uni_R was performed on all cDNA. Processing in the source paper ran as follows. For normalization, 1 million high-quality reads were randomly selected from each sample, with every read carrying a distinct molecular identifier. Instead of being binned into consensus sequences, reads with shared molecular identifiers were discarded. MiTCR, set to a Q25 quality threshold and the strictest error-elimination algorithm, was used for CDR3 identification, clonotype clustering and error correction. A nonparametric unseen species model with Euler transformation was used to estimate lower-bound total TCR beta diversity. TCRdb itself trimmed the public reads at Q25 with fastp, ran MiXCR and retained productive beta chains. For every CDR3 protein sequence, its rows merge into one entry that carries the most common genes and DNA. For this entry, the V and J calls and clone size follow TCRdb and not the study's own pipeline. The sample table shows more than 650,000 distinct CDR3 sequences, and roughly 50% are seen once. The biggest ten clones account for about 38% of the sample.

The roughly 39 donors, aged roughly 6 to 95 years, were systemically healthy Caucasian individuals from Russia. Each donor gave approximately 9.4 milliliters of peripheral blood, drawn into EDTA-treated Vacutainer tubes. PBMCs were isolated by Ficoll-Paque density-gradient centrifugation, with at least 6.5 million obtained per sample. Total RNA, at least 5.5 micrograms per sample, was extracted from PBMCs with Trizol reagent. For every donor, flow cytometry on a PBMC aliquot measured the percentage of naive CD45RAhigh/CD27high T cells. This clonotype was seen more than once but under ten times. There is no known antigen for this receptor. No per-base quality is available; no much larger clone lies one base away. V is cut by 8 bases and J by 2 bases, and the space between the germline ends is 18 bases. Spanning cysteine to phenylalanine, the CDR3 consists of 15 amino acids. The kept DNA is CDR3 alone, 45 bases in frame from the first base. In the germline V gene, CDR1 corresponds to MNHNS and CDR2 to SASEGT.

Sequenced sample: blood. The rearrangement joined TRBV6-1 to TRBJ2-5; TRBD2 is a possible D gene, resting on 6 matching bases. The clonotype comes from a man aged 80 or over in good health. The CDR3 protein: CASSREVGTQETQYF. The nucleotides read TGTGCCAGCTCGAGAGAGGTCGGGACTCAAGAGACCCAGTACTTC.